This T cell receptor beta chain was profiled in a study of blood T cell repertoires in COVID-19. Study context: Samples of COVID-19 (acute and convalescent) were obtained from the United States, Italy and Spain. From T cells, B-cell-depleted T cells, or PBMCs came the material, which was cDNA or gDNA.

In the original processing: Nucleated cell number was recorded as an estimate derived from reference gene primer amplification. TCRdb's copy holds only in-frame clones and misses some; the assay was immunoSEQ multiplex PCR. The V and J calls and clone size come from that table; D and trimming were worked out from the DNA. Here the sample spans 130,000 or so clones, around 82% being singletons. Regarding this clone: The same CDR3 arises from other DNA sequences in this sample as well.

Looked up from germline, CDR1 is SGHDT and CDR2 is YYEEEE. The CDR3 is 13 amino acids. Trimming took 4 bases from V and 4 from J, leaving 12 bases between them. The chain is built from TRBV5-6 and TRBJ2-7; a possible D gene is TRBD1 (5 bases). This receptor was identified in a man aged 55 to 69 with acute or convalescent COVID-19. The specimen was peripheral blood. CDR3 sequence reads: CASSRDRSYEQYF. The CDR3 DNA reads as TGTGCCAGCAGCCGTGACAGATCTTACGAGCAGTACTTC.